These 8 T cell receptor beta chains came from one sample sequenced in a study of cytomegalovirus exposure and HLA in healthy donors. The PCR contained 60 Vbeta and 13 Jbeta primers. TCRdb's copy holds only in-frame clones and misses some; the assay was immunoSEQ multiplex PCR. Here the sample spans around 180,000 clones, around 87% being singletons. Material: PBMCs. The receptors derive from a woman under 30 in good health and CMV-seronegative.

The chain links TRBV7-9 to TRBJ2-1, with TRBD1 identical over 7 bases. The V gene end was trimmed by 2 bases and the J gene end by 4 bases; junction bases not matched to a gene: 5. This CDR3 contains 15 residues. Germline V gene sequence: CDR1 SEHNR, CDR2 FQNEAQ (reference sequence). The CDR3 reads CASSLPGGGYNEQFF. In DNA, the CDR3 is TGTGCCAGCAGCTTACCAGGGGGTGGATACAATGAGCAGTTCTTC.

As to this clone: At the DNA level, this CDR3 is encoded by other sequences in the same sample as well. V is TRBV5-1 and J is TRBJ2-3; 13 bases fit TRBD2. Unmatched junction bases numbered 2, after V lost 2 bases and J lost 2 bases. Germline CDR1 and CDR2: SGHRS and YFSETQ. The CDR3 is 16 amino acids. The CDR3 sequence: CASSLGLAGATDTQYF. In DNA, the CDR3 is TGCGCCAGCAGCTTAGGACTAGCGGGGGCCACAGATACGCAGTATTTT.

This chain joins TRBV14 and TRBJ2-5; tentatively, D is TRBD2 (6 bases). The germline gives CDR1 SGHDN, CDR2 FVKESK. The length of the CDR3 is 16 residues. Trimming left V 5 bases short and J 4 bases short, with 20 bases between. The DNA of the CDR3 is TGTGCCAGCAGCATACCCGGGACTGCGAACGGAGAGACCCAGTACTTC. This encodes CASSIPGTANGETQYF.

V and J are TRBV2 and TRBJ1-1; D gene uncertain. V was shortened by 3 bases and J by 8 bases, with 4 bases between the two germline ends. Germline values: CDR1 SNHLY, CDR2 FYNNEI. The length of the CDR3 is 10 residues. The CDR3 sequence is CASSDREAFF. As DNA, the CDR3 is TGTGCCAGCAGTGACAGGGAAGCTTTCTTT.

This sequence joins TRBV29-1 and TRBJ2-1, with TRBD2 matching 15 bases. Germline assignment: CDR1 SQVTM and CDR2 ANQGSEA. The CDR3 spans 15 residues. J was trimmed by 4 bases and V by 6 bases; bases with no gene match: 4. The CDR3 here is CSVLGTSGGYNEQFF. The CDR3 DNA is TGCAGCGTCCTTGGGACTAGCGGGGGGTACAATGAGCAGTTCTTC.

V is TRBV11-2 and J is TRBJ2-3, with D tentatively TRBD1 (5 bases). The CDR3 is 11 residues long. Germline V gene lookup returns CDR1 SGHAT and CDR2 FQNNGV. Trimming took off 7 bases at V and 5 bases at J, with 7 bases between the two ends. CDR3 sequence reads: CASTQGDTQYF. Here the CDR3 DNA reads TGTGCCAGCACCCAGGGAGATACGCAGTATTTT. The full variable domain, rest sourced from reference TRBV11-2 and TRBJ2-3, is EAGVAQSPRYKIIEKRQSVAFWCNPISGHATLYWYQQILGQGPKLLIQFQNNGVVDDSQLPKDRFSAERLKGVDSTLKIQPAKLEDSAVYLCASTQGDTQYFGPGTRLTVL.

J is TRBJ2-2 and V is TRBV7-3, with TRBD2 matching over 14 bases. Germline V lookup: CDR1 SGHTA, CDR2 FQGTGA. CDR3 length: 15 residues. With V trimmed by 5 bases and J by 6 bases, 2 bases remained unmatched. CDR3 sequence (DNA): TGTGCCAGCAGCCCGGGACTAGCGGGAGCCGGGGAGCTGTTTTTT. Amino acid sequence: CASSPGLAGAGELFF. The entire variable domain, with the rest obtained from reference TRBV7-3 and TRBJ2-2, is as follows: GAGVSQTPSNKVTEKGKYVELRCDPISGHTALYWYRQSLGQGPEFLIYFQGTGAADDSGLPNDRFFAVRPEGSVSTLKIQRTERGDSAVYLCASSPGLAGAGELFFGEGSRLTVL.

The J gene is TRBJ2-7, the V gene TRBV5-1, with 7 bases aligning to TRBD1. J was trimmed by 2 bases and V by 2 bases; bases with no gene match: 4. CDR3 size: 14 residues. CDR1 SGHRS and CDR2 YFSETQ come from the germline V gene. The CDR3 DNA is TGCGCCAGCAGCTTACGGGACAGCCCCTACGAGCAGTACTTC. This gives the protein CASSLRDSPYEQYF. The full variable domain, completed using reference TRBV5-1 and TRBJ2-7, is KAGVTQTPRYLIKTRGQQVTLSCSPISGHRSVSWYQQTPGQGLQFLFEYFSETQRNKGNFPGRFSGRQFSNSRSEMNVSTLELGDSALYLCASSLRDSPYEQYFGPGTRLTVT.